The present TCR beta chain was sequenced within a study of blood T cell repertoires in COVID-19. Overall study context: Samples of COVID-19 (acute and convalescent) were obtained from the United States, Italy and Spain. T cells, B-cell-depleted T cells, or PBMCs provided the cDNA or gDNA that served as material.

In the original workflow: Estimation of nucleated cell counts relied on the amplification of reference gene primers. Sequencing used immunoSEQ multiplex PCR; TCRdb keeps in-frame clones, though not all of them. Clonal size and the V and J genes are those of that table, whereas D and trimming came from the DNA. The sample lists about 200,000 clones; roughly 80% were seen once. The TCR originated in a man in his sixties with acute or convalescent COVID-19. Sample: peripheral blood.

CDR3 amino acids: CASSLGGHSNQPQHF. The DNA for the CDR3 is TGCGCCAGCAGCTTGGGCGGACATAGCAATCAGCCCCAGCATTTT. The rearrangement joins TRBV5-1 to TRBJ1-5, with D tentatively TRBD1 (5 bases). Trimming removed 0 bases at V and 0 bases at J, with 7 bases between. The CDR3 is made up of 15 amino acids. Germline loops: CDR1 SGHRS, CDR2 YFSETQ. The full variable domain, rest sourced from reference TRBV5-1 and TRBJ1-5, is KAGVTQTPRYLIKTRGQQVTLSCSPISGHRSVSWYQQTPGQGLQFLFEYFSETQRNKGNFPGRFSGRQFSNSRSEMNVSTLELGDSALYLCASSLGGHSNQPQHFGDGTRLSIL.